This TCR beta chain emerged from a study of beta chain features in type 1 diabetes. General study results and limits: The analysis here could not establish whether HLA type shapes TCRB rearrangement. Shortening that was moderate but significant affected the TCRB CDR3s of Type 1 diabetes patients in all four CD4+ subsets. Amplification by PCR could prefer shorter templates, with the same effect in patients and controls.

Germline values: CDR1 KGHSH, CDR2 LQKENI. The CDR3 length is 14 residues. The germline V and J ends were trimmed by 6 bases and 5 bases, with 16 bases remaining between them. As every portion of the isolated RNA was reverse transcribed, the sequencing read expressed TCRB transcripts. Clones were read by immunoSEQ multiplex PCR, and TCRdb kept only the in-frame ones, dropping some. The repertoire holds roughly 160,000 clones, with almost 8% as singletons. A CD45RO/CCR7/CD25/CD127/CD95/CD27 panel sorted naive, central memory, regulatory and stem cell-like memory CD4+ cells. This clone was observed at least ten times. Its antigen is currently unknown.

This chain links TRBV18 with TRBJ1-1; unclear D gene. This clonotype was obtained from a man younger than 35 with type 1 diabetes. The sequencing sample was made of central memory CD4+ T cells from blood. The CDR3 loop reads CASSPNGVRTEAFF. CDR3 bases: TGTGCCAGCTCGCCCAACGGGGTTAGGACTGAAGCTTTCTTT.